This TCR beta chain was sequenced in a study of glioma-infiltrating T cells. Trimming removed 8 bases at V and 4 bases at J, with 9 bases between. The germline CDR1 and CDR2 sequences are LGHDT and YNNKEL (reference sequence). CDR3 size: 12 residues. TCR alpha and beta CDR3 regions were amplified from RNA using iRepertoire nested multiplex PCR. For one-step reverse transcription and amplification, about 85-400 ng of tissue mRNA or PBMC total RNA was used. TCRdb re-called the multiplex PCR reads through MiXCR, storing one row per CDR3 protein. The profile shows about 180,000 distinct CDR3 sequences, more than 35% of them singletons. This clonotype has only a few counts. Its antigen is not identified. Study conclusions and caveats: Non-neoplastic patients had below-expected tissue-blood divergence, while all gliomas exceeded expectation. Very few CDR3 sequences were shared between tissue and blood.

The chain links TRBV3-1 to TRBJ2-1; D ambiguous. This clonotype originated in a human donor with low-grade glioma or glioblastoma, undergoing nonglioma brain surgery, or in good health (not recorded which). The sample consisted of glioma tissue, nonneoplastic brain tissue, or PBMCs (not recorded which). The CDR3 DNA follows: TGTGCCAGCGTCGGTTATTACAATGAGCAGTTCTTC. Translation: CASVGYYNEQFF.